This T cell receptor beta chain was profiled in a study of blood T cells in healthy people across ages. Turning to the study itself: T cells yielded about one barcoded beta molecule per two cells through template switching. Overall study results and limits: The recorded TCR beta diversity per million T cells decreased in a roughly linear manner with age. Possibly confounding the expanded clonotype changes was the fact that donor CMV status was unknown. PBMCs that were unsorted prevented a conclusive naive versus antigen-experienced comparison.

This clonotype was found a few times. Antigen: not known. Using a J-beta primer mix together with a sample-barcoded 5' primer, a second PCR was run for about 6 to 11 cycles. TCRdb itself ran the 5' RACE reads through MiXCR, one entry per CDR3 protein. The sample carries about 970,000 distinct CDR3 sequences, just over 50% recorded once. Input material: blood. The clonotype comes from an older woman in good health.

The CDR3: CASSLGMSNQPQHF. CDR3 coding DNA: TGTGCCAGCAGCTTAGGAATGAGCAATCAGCCCCAGCATTTT. The chain combines TRBV7-2 with TRBJ1-5; no clear D. V lost 1 base to trimming and J lost 1 base, with 5 bases between them. Looked up from germline, CDR1 is SGHTA and CDR2 is FQGNSA. There are 14 residues in the CDR3.